This TCR beta chain emerged from a study (dated by TCRdb to the mid-2010s). As encoded in the germline V gene, CDR1 is MDHEN while CDR2 is SYDVKM. The junction shows trimming of 6 bases on V and 0 bases on J, and the gene matches do not reach 7 bases of it. The CDR3 measures 17 amino acids from cysteine to phenylalanine. The kept DNA is CDR3 alone, 51 bases in frame from the first base. The receptor library was made with RT-PCR. Sequencer: Illumina MiSeq. Clones were called with MiXCR by TCRdb after fastp trimmed the public reads at Q25, and only in-frame beta chains were retained. Each CDR3 protein appears once, grouped with its most common genes and DNA. Recorded for this sample are hundreds of thousands of distinct CDR3 sequences; 12% to 15% of them occurred a single time. Jointly, the top ten make up about 3.6% of the sample. Notes on this clonotype: The clone's antigen remains unknown. The record has no base qualities; no much larger clone is one base away.

The TCR sequence derives from a female donor in good health, serving as a healthy control. The chain is encoded by TRBV28 joined to TRBJ2-6; TRBD1 agrees with 8 junctional bases. Sequencing used memory CD4+ T cells from blood. The CDR3 protein sequence reads: CASRKTGVSSGANVLTF. The DNA is as follows: TGTGCCAGCAGGAAGACAGGGGTCAGCTCTGGGGCCAACGTCCTGACTTTC.